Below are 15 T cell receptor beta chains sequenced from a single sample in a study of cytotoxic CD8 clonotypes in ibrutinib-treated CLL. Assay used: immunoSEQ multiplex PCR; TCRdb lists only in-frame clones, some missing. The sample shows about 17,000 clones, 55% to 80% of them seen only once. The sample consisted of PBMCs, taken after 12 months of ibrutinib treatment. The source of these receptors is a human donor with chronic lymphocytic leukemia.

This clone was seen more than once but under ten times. CDR3 nucleotide sequence: TGTGCCAGCAGCTTGACTAGCGGGAGGCGGGAGCAGTTCTTC. This sequence encodes CASSLTSGRREQFF. The V gene is TRBV7-6, the J gene TRBJ2-1; the match to TRBD2 covers 13 bases. CDR1 is SGHVS, CDR2 FNYEAQ, per germline. The V segment lost 3 bases and the J segment 10 bases; nucleotides outside the gene matches: 3. CDR3 size: 14 residues.

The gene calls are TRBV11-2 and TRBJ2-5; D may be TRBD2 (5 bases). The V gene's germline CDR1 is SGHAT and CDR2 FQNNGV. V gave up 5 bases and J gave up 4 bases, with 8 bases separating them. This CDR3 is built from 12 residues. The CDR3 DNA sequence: TGTGCCAGCAGCACGGCGGGAGAGACCCAGTACTTC. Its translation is CASSTAGETQYF.

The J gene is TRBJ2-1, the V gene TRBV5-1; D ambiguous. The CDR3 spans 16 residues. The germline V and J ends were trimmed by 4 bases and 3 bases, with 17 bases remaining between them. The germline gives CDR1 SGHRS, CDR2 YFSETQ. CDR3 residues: CASSPLGGGDYNEQFF. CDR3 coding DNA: TGCGCCAGCAGCCCCCTGGGTGGTGGGGACTACAATGAGCAGTTCTTC.

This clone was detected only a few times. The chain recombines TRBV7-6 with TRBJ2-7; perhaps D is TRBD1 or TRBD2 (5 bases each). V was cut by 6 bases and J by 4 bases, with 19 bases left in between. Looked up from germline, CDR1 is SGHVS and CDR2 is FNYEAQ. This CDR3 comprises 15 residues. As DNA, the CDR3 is TGTGCCAGCAGTCTGGGGACCCCGGAGGCTTACGAGCAGTACTTC. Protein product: CASSLGTPEAYEQYF.

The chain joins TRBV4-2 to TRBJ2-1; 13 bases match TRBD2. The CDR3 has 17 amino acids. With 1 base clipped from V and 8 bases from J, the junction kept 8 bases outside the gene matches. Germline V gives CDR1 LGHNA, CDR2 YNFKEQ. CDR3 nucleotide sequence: TGTGCCAGCAGCCAAGGTTCGGAGACTAGCGGGAGGTATGAGCAGTTCTTC. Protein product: CASSQGSETSGRYEQFF.

CDR3 region: CASSAAGPGTGYEAYGYTF. The CDR3 coding sequence is TGTGCCAGCAGTGCTGCCGGTCCCGGGACAGGGTACGAGGCCTATGGCTACACCTTC. V usage is TRBV6-1 and J usage is TRBJ1-2; 9 bases match TRBD1. The CDR3 is 19 amino acids. The germline V gene encodes CDR1 MNHNS and CDR2 SASEGT. The V gene end was trimmed by 4 bases and the J gene end by 4 bases; junction bases not matched to a gene: 19.

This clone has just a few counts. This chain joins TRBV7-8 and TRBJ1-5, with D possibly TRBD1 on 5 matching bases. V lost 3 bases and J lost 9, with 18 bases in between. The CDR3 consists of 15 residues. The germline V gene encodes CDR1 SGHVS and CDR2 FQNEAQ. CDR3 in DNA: TGTGCCAGCAGCTTTTCCCCGGGGGATGGTTCGCCCCAGCATTTT. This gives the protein CASSFSPGDGSPQHF.

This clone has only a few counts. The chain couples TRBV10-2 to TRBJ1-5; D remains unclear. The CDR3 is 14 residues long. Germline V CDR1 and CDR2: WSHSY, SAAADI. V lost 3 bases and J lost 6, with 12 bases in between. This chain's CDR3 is CASSESDRSQPQHF. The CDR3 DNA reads TGCGCCAGCAGTGAATCAGATCGGAGTCAGCCCCAGCATTTT.

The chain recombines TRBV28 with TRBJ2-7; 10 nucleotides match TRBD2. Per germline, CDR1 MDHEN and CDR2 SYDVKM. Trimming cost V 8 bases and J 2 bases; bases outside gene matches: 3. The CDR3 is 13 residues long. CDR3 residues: CASRTSGTYEQYF. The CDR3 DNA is TGTGCCAGCCGGACTAGCGGAACCTACGAGCAGTACTTC.

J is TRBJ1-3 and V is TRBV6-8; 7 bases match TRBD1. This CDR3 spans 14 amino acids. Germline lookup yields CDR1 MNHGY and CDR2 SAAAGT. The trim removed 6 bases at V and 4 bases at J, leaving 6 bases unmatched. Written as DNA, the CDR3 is TGTGCCAGCAGCCCCGGGACAGACGGAAACACCATATATTTT. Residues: CASSPGTDGNTIYF.

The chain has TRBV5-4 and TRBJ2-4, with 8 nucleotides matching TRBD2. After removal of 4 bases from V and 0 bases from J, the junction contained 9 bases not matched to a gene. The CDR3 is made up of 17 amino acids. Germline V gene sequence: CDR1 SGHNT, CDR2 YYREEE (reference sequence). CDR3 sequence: CASSGFGLAGAKNIQYF. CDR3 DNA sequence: TGTGCCAGCAGCGGGTTCGGGCTAGCGGGAGCCAAAAACATTCAGTACTTC.

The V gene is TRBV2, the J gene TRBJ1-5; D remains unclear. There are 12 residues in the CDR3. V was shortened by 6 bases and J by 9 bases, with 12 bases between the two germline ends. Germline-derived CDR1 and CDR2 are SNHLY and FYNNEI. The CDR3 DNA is TGTGCCAGCAGACTCGAGTCGGGGCCCCAGCATTTT. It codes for CASRLESGPQHF.

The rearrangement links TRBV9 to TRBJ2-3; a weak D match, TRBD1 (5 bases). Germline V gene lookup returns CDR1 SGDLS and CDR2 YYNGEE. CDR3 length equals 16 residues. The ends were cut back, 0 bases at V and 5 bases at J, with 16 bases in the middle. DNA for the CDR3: TGTGCCAGCAGCGTAGCCTCAGGGCAAGTGGTAGATACGCAGTATTTT. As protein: CASSVASGQVVDTQYF. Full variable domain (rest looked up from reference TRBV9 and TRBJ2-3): DSGVTQTPKHLITATGQRVTLRCSPRSGDLSVYWYQQSLDQGLQFLIQYYNGEERAKGNILERFSAQQFPDLHSELNLSSLELGDSALYFCASSVASGQVVDTQYFGPGTRLTVL.

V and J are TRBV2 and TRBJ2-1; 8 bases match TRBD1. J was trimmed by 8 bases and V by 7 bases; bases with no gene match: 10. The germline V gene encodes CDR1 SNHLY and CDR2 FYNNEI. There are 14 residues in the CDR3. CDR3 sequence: CASTHRDRYYEQFF. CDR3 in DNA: TGTGCCAGCACCCACCGGGACAGGTACTATGAGCAGTTCTTC.

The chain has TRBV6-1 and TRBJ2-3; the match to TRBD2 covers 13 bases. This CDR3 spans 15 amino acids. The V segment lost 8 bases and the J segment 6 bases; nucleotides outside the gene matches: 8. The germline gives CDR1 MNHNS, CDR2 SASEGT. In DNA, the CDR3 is TGTGCCAGCCGAAGACTAGCGGGAGGAGCGGATACGCAGTATTTT. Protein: CASRRLAGGADTQYF.